The 17 T cell receptor beta chains presented below share a single source sample, sequenced in a study of cytomegalovirus exposure and HLA in healthy donors (dated by TCRdb to 2016 to 2017). The library relied on the immunoSEQ multiplex PCR assay. For the multiplex PCR, a mixture combining 60 forward primers for TCR Vbeta segments and 13 reverse primers for TCR Jbeta segments was used. TCRdb retrieved this table from immuneACCESS and kept in-frame rearrangements only. Not all clones are present; in checked studies, unresolved V genes account for under half, and no reason is known for the remainder. The sample table holds over 80,000 clones, of which roughly 80% were seen once. 16% of the sample rests with the top ten. Sequenced material: PBMCs. All receptors come from a man aged 55 to 70 in good health and CMV-seropositive.

In this sample, this clone turned up a few times. The rearrangement joins TRBV4-1 to TRBJ1-3; no reliable D call. CDR1 and CDR2 (germline): MGHRA, YSYEKL. Between the trimmed V and J ends, which lost 0 bases and 0 bases, there was a span of 12 bases. The CDR3 extends over 17 amino acids. The CDR3 nucleotides are TGCGCCAGCAGCCAAGATAATAGTCAATACTCTGGAAACACCATATATTTT. As protein: CASSQDNSQYSGNTIYF.

This clone was observed a single time. This chain joins TRBV5-1 and TRBJ2-7; D perhaps matches TRBD1 (5 bases). The V end lost 5 bases, the J end lost 6 bases, and 21 bases lay between the germline ends. Germline CDR1 SGHRS, CDR2 YFSETQ. CDR3 length equals 15 residues. CDR3 sequence reads: CASRWVGQFLLEQYF. CDR3 sequence (DNA): TGCGCCAGCAGATGGGTGGGGCAGTTTCTCCTCGAGCAGTACTTC.

The chain recombines TRBV5-8 with TRBJ2-7; TRBD1 is a possible D gene (6 bases). Germline assignment: CDR1 SGHTS and CDR2 YDEGEE. This CDR3 has 13 residues. V shed 4 bases and J shed 3 bases, with 11 bases lying between them. The CDR3 here is CASSPRGYYEQYF. DNA of the CDR3: TGTGCCAGCAGCCCCAGGGGATACTACGAGCAGTACTTC.

J is TRBJ1-4 and V is TRBV7-8; the D gene is possibly TRBD1 (5 bases). The CDR3 sequence is 16 residues long. Germline V gene lookup returns CDR1 SGHVS and CDR2 FQNEAQ. Trimming removed 4 bases from V and 8 bases from J, with 20 bases in between. CDR3 nucleotide sequence: TGTGCCAGCAGCTCGGACAACACCTGGGGAAAGGAAAAACTGTTTTTT. Translating it yields CASSSDNTWGKEKLFF.

This clone was seen repeatedly, ten times or more. The chain combines TRBV2 with TRBJ1-4, with D hard to call. The CDR3 has 15 residues. Germline loops: CDR1 SNHLY, CDR2 FYNNEI. Trimming removed 2 bases from V and 5 bases from J, with 12 bases in between. CDR3 nucleotides: TGTGCCAGCAGTGAATTTGGAGAATTGAATGAAAAACTGTTTTTT. This gives the protein CASSEFGELNEKLFF. Looking up the rest from reference TRBV2 and TRBJ1-4 gives the full variable domain: EPEVTQTPSHQVTQMGQEVILRCVPISNHLYFYWYRQILGQKVEFLVSFYNNEISEKSEIFDDQFSVERPDGSNFTLKIRSTKLEDSAMYFCASSEFGELNEKLFFGSGTQLSVL.

This rearrangement joins TRBV11-3 to TRBJ2-1; 7 bases match TRBD1. With V trimmed by 2 bases and J by 6 bases, 7 bases remained unmatched. The CDR3 loop spans 15 amino acids. Germline CDR1 reads SGHNT; CDR2 reads YENEEA. The CDR3 region has the DNA TGTGCCAGCAGCTTATCATTCGGGACAGTCAATGAGCAGTTCTTC. Encoded protein: CASSLSFGTVNEQFF.

This clone was recorded once. The chain couples TRBV30 to TRBJ1-3; tentatively, D is TRBD1 (6 bases). The CDR3 has 13 amino acids. Trimming left V 2 bases short and J 4 bases short, with 9 bases between. Germline V gene lookup returns CDR1 GTSNPN and CDR2 SVGIG (reference sequence). In DNA form, the CDR3 reads TGTGCCTGGAGTAAAACAGGGGGAAACACCATATATTTT. Its translation is CAWSKTGGNTIYF.

The J gene is TRBJ1-1, the V gene TRBV9; D is ambiguous. V was trimmed by 0 bases and J by 8 bases, leaving 11 bases between them. The CDR3 consists of 13 residues. CDR1 is SGDLS and CDR2 is YYNGEE in the germline V gene. The CDR3: CASSVAVPGEAFF. Written as DNA, the CDR3 is TGTGCCAGCAGCGTAGCAGTGCCAGGAGAAGCTTTCTTT. Full variable domain (rest looked up from reference TRBV9 and TRBJ1-1): DSGVTQTPKHLITATGQRVTLRCSPRSGDLSVYWYQQSLDQGLQFLIQYYNGEERAKGNILERFSAQQFPDLHSELNLSSLELGDSALYFCASSVAVPGEAFFGQGTRLTVV.

The V gene is TRBV10-3, the J gene TRBJ2-5, with 9 positions matching TRBD2. CDR1 and CDR2 (germline): ENHRY, SYGVKD. V shed 3 bases and J 1 base; nucleotides not matched to a gene: 12. The length of the CDR3 is 18 residues. CDR3 in amino acids: CAISDSRGGAGAQETQYF. As DNA, the CDR3 is TGTGCCATCAGTGATTCGCGGGGGGGAGCGGGGGCCCAAGAGACCCAGTACTTC.

V gene TRBV28 combines with J gene TRBJ2-7; D may be TRBD2 (6 bases). Germline lookup yields CDR1 MDHEN and CDR2 SYDVKM. The CDR3 runs 16 residues. Trimming took 6 bases from V and 2 from J, leaving 20 bases between them. The CDR3 protein is CASSSNPTRRAYEQYF. CDR3 nucleotide sequence: TGTGCCAGCAGCTCAAATCCTACGAGGAGGGCCTACGAGCAGTACTTC.

This sequence joins TRBV2 and TRBJ2-7; no clear D gene. Between the trimmed V and J ends, which lost 4 bases and 3 bases, there was a span of 16 bases. CDR1 SNHLY and CDR2 FYNNEI come from the germline V gene. CDR3 length: 15 amino acids. CDR3 nucleotides: TGTGCCAGCAGTGGATTACGCAGGCAGGACTACGAGCAGTACTTC. Translated: CASSGLRRQDYEQYF.

The gene calls are TRBV7-2 and TRBJ1-4; D ambiguous. The CDR3 covers 14 residues. The germline CDR1 and CDR2 sequences are SGHTA and FQGNSA. Trimming cost V 3 bases and J 0 bases, with 5 bases left between them. The CDR3 loop is CASSFIATNEKLFF. The CDR3 bases are TGTGCCAGCAGCTTTATCGCAACTAATGAAAAACTGTTTTTT. The whole variable domain, filled in from reference TRBV7-2 and TRBJ1-4, reads GAGVSQSPSNKVTEKGKDVELRCDPISGHTALYWYRQSLGQGLEFLIYFQGNSAPDKSGLPSDRFSAERTGGSVSTLTIQRTQQEDSAVYLCASSFIATNEKLFFGSGTQLSVL.

Remarks on this clone: Other DNA sequences of this sample code for an identical CDR3. The chain is built from TRBV5-1 and TRBJ1-1; possible D gene TRBD1, 5 bases. The V gene lost 5 bases and the J gene lost 3 bases, with 14 bases spanning the gap. This CDR3 is built from 14 residues. Germline CDR1 reads SGHRS; CDR2 reads YFSETQ. The CDR3, as DNA: TGCGCCAGCAGTTCTTACGGGGGGGACACTGAAGCTTTCTTT. Encoded protein: CASSSYGGDTEAFF.

This chain joins TRBV5-1 and TRBJ2-7; 9 nucleotides match TRBD1. The CDR3 is 14 amino acids. Germline V gene data show CDR1 as SGHRS and CDR2 as YFSETQ. The V segment lost 7 bases and the J segment 5 bases; nucleotides outside the gene matches: 10. DNA for the CDR3: TGCGCCAGCTTTCTGGGACAGGGTTCCCACGAGCAGTACTTC. Its translation is CASFLGQGSHEQYF.

V is TRBV18 and J is TRBJ2-5; 8 nucleotides match TRBD1. V shed 2 bases and J 5 bases; nucleotides not matched to a gene: 10. The germline CDR1 and CDR2 sequences are KGHSH and LQKENI. This CDR3 is built from 16 residues. The chain's CDR3 is CASSPRSGGLGETQYF. CDR3 sequence (DNA): TGTGCCAGCTCACCAAGGTCAGGGGGCCTGGGGGAGACCCAGTACTTC.

This chain joins TRBV5-1 and TRBJ1-2, with 9 nucleotides matching TRBD1. CDR1 is SGHRS, CDR2 YFSETQ, per germline. The junction had 4 bases not matched to a gene; V was cut back by 0 bases and J by 4 bases. The CDR3 extends over 15 amino acids. CDR3 region: CASSLDRGRFYGYTF. For the CDR3, the DNA is TGCGCCAGCAGCTTGGACAGGGGGCGCTTCTATGGCTACACCTTC.

V gene TRBV19 combines with J gene TRBJ2-7, with a tentative D call TRBD1 (5 bases). Trimming pared 4 bases from V and 4 bases from J, leaving 11 bases between. Germline CDR1 and CDR2: LNHDA and SQIVND (reference sequence). The CDR3 covers 13 residues. Here the CDR3 reads CASSNGHLYEQYF. The CDR3 bases are TGTGCCAGTAGTAATGGACATTTATACGAGCAGTACTTC.